The clone carrying this T cell receptor (beta chain) was recorded at least ten times. As yet, its antigen is unknown. This sample stems from a study of early T cells in non-severe SARS-CoV-2 infection. The study's findings and limits: Database matching using VDJdb favored anti-spike CD8 responses, with private and CD4 specificities left missing.

Molecules of cDNA were individually given unique molecular identifiers that were attached to them. TCRdb reprocessed the 5' RACE reads via MiXCR and lists one record per CDR3 protein. The sample comprises 50,000 to 60,000 distinct CDR3 sequences, roughly 11% of which are singletons, and less than 15% rests with the top ten. The germline V gene has CDR1 SGHRS and CDR2 YFSETQ. The CDR3 is 13 amino acids. V lost 0 bases and J 6 bases, leaving 7 bases between the germline ends. The sequence was collected from an adult who was a healthcare worker with PCR-confirmed SARS-CoV-2 infection or an uninfected control (not recorded which). The rearrangement uses TRBV5-1 and TRBJ2-1; possible D gene TRBD2, 5 bases. Specimen: whole blood. The CDR3 spells CASSLGLLNEQFF. In DNA, the CDR3 is TGCGCCAGCAGCTTGGGACTACTCAATGAGCAGTTCTTC.